Sequencing of this T cell receptor (beta chain) was carried out in a study of T cell responses to AZD1222 COVID-19 vaccine. General study points: Per reports, nearly half of all spike-specific TCRs target regions that are unmutated in variants.

As to this clone: The antigen is unknown.

The CDR3 length is 14 residues. V was trimmed by 7 bases and J by 4 bases, leaving 16 bases between them. Germline V gene lookup returns CDR1 MNHNY and CDR2 SVGAGI (reference sequence). Measured with immunoSEQ multiplex PCR; TCRdb has only the in-frame clones, and not every one. Of 90,000 to 150,000 clones listed, approximately 91% are singletons. The sequence derives from an adult in good health. The chain has TRBV6-6 and TRBJ1-2; D ambiguous. Sequenced material: peripheral blood, taken on day 0 of AZD1222 vaccination. The CDR3 DNA is TGTGCCAGCACCCACGATGAGGCAATCTATGGCTACACCTTC. Translated, it gives CASTHDEAIYGYTF.